Listed below are T cell receptor beta chains from one sample, sequenced in a study of technical replicates of blood from a few donors. Clones were sequenced by immunoSEQ multiplex PCR, and TCRdb holds only the in-frame ones, with some missing. The sample has about 95,000 clones, 95% seen once. Sequencing was performed on T cells isolated from PBMCs. These receptors were obtained from a human donor in good health. CDR3s include the opening cysteine and the closing phenylalanine or tryptophan. A D gene is named only where the DNA matches it firmly. Clone size is not always given. Where it is, it says once, few, many or a class for expanded clones.

size	V	length	D	J	CDR3	DNA
-	TRBV9	14	TRBD1	TRBJ2-7	CASSGQGASYEQYF	TGTGCCAGCAGCGGACAGGGGGCATCCTACGAGCAGTACTTC
-	TRBV5-4	16	-	TRBJ2-1	CASSPGGERALYLQFF	TGTGCCAGCAGCCCCGGAGGTGAGCGGGCCCTCTATTTGCAGTTCTTC
once	TRBV14	13	-	TRBJ1-1	CASSQNGGTEAFF	TGTGCCAGCAGCCAAAACGGGGGAACTGAAGCTTTCTTT
-	TRBV10-2	14	TRBD2	TRBJ2-7	CASFTGGGTYEQYF	TGCGCCAGCTTCACGGGGGGGGGCACCTACGAGCAGTACTTC
-	TRBV7-3	14	TRBD2	TRBJ2-7	CASSPSGSSYEQYF	TGTGCCAGCAGTCCAAGCGGGAGCTCCTACGAGCAGTACTTC
once	TRBV11-2	13	TRBD1	TRBJ1-2	CASGQGSVSGYTF	TGTGCCAGTGGACAGGGTTCCGTTAGCGGCTACACCTTC
-	TRBV7-2	16	TRBD1	TRBJ2-3	CASSRTAGQGANTQYF	TGTGCCAGCAGCCGGACAGCAGGACAGGGGGCAAATACGCAGTATTTT
-	TRBV5-1	12	-	TRBJ2-3	CASSISPDTQYF	TGCGCCAGCAGCATATCCCCCGATACGCAGTATTTT
-	TRBV6-5	12	-	TRBJ2-7	CASSETRDEQYF	TGTGCCAGCAGTGAGACTAGAGACGAGCAGTACTTC
-	TRBV7-3	15	TRBD2	TRBJ2-2	CASSLTGLADGELFF	TGTGCCAGCAGCTTAACCGGACTAGCCGACGGGGAGCTGTTTTTT
few	TRBV6-4	13	-	TRBJ1-5	CASSGGENQPQHF	TGTGCCAGCAGTGGGGGGGAAAATCAGCCCCAGCATTTT
-	TRBV5-1	15	-	TRBJ2-3	CASSFDSGRTDTQYF	TGCGCCAGCAGCTTTGATAGCGGCCGCACAGATACGCAGTATTTT
-	TRBV19	14	TRBD2	TRBJ2-1	CASSRLASANEQFF	TGTGCCAGTAGCAGACTAGCCAGTGCCAATGAGCAGTTCTTC
-	TRBV27	19	TRBD1	TRBJ1-5	CASSPDRGLHMYSNQPQHF	TGTGCCAGCAGCCCGGACAGGGGACTCCATATGTATAGCAATCAGCCCCAGCATTTT
-	TRBV19	15	TRBD1	TRBJ2-7	CASSIEGQGPYEQYF	TGTGCCAGTAGTATTGAAGGACAGGGACCCTACGAGCAGTACTTC
-	TRBV10-3	13	-	TRBJ1-1	CAISETRNTEAFF	TGTGCCATCAGTGAAACAAGGAACACTGAAGCTTTCTTT
-	TRBV5-1	14	TRBD1	TRBJ1-3	CASRTGGSGNTIYF	TGCGCCAGCAGGACAGGGGGCTCTGGAAACACCATATATTTT
-	TRBV4-1	12	-	TRBJ2-3	CASSQPVDTQYF	TGCGCCAGCAGCCAACCAGTTGATACGCAGTATTTT
-	TRBV11-1	13	-	TRBJ2-1	CASSRSPYNEQFF	TGTGCCAGCAGCCGGTCTCCCTACAATGAGCAGTTCTTC
-	TRBV27	17	TRBD1	TRBJ1-5	CASSSFGTGALYQPQHF	TGTGCCAGCAGTTCCTTCGGGACAGGGGCCCTGTATCAGCCCCAGCATTTT
-	TRBV28	15	TRBD1	TRBJ2-7	CASSSLTGGSYEQYF	TGTGCCAGCAGTTCCTTGACAGGGGGCTCCTACGAGCAGTACTTC
-	TRBV7-9	14	-	TRBJ2-7	CASSLSFQPGEQYF	TGTGCCAGCAGCTTATCGTTTCAACCGGGGGAGCAGTACTTC
-	TRBV4-3	13	-	TRBJ2-6	CASLYSGANVLTF	TGCGCCAGCTTATACTCTGGGGCCAACGTCCTGACTTTC
-	TRBV5-1	15	-	TRBJ2-2	CASSLESPSTGELFF	TGCGCCAGCAGCTTGGAGAGCCCTTCCACCGGGGAGCTGTTTTTT
-	TRBV5-6	13	-	TRBJ1-2	CASSFGQGYGYTF	TGTGCCAGCAGCTTCGGGCAGGGCTATGGCTACACCTTC